The 9 T cell receptor beta chains below come from one sample, sequenced in a study of CD8 T cells in ankylosing spondylitis. TCRdb independently ran MiXCR on the 5' RACE reads; one entry per CDR3 protein. Of some 130,000 distinct CDR3 sequences in the sample, roughly 15% were seen once. The source material was blood, either unsorted or a sorted T cell fraction (not recorded which). Source of these receptors: a female donor with ankylosing spondylitis or in good health (not recorded which).

This clonotype appeared many times. The chain combines TRBV5-1 with TRBJ2-1; D not certain. The CDR3 contains 13 residues. The germline V gene encodes CDR1 SGHRS and CDR2 YFSETQ. Trimming removed 6 bases from V and 4 bases from J, with 11 bases in between. CDR3 in DNA: TGCGCCAGCATGGTAACGGATTACAATGAGCAGTTCTTC. Its translation: CASMVTDYNEQFF. Full variable domain (outside the CDR3, taken from reference TRBV5-1 and TRBJ2-1): KAGVTQTPRYLIKTRGQQVTLSCSPISGHRSVSWYQQTPGQGLQFLFEYFSETQRNKGNFPGRFSGRQFSNSRSEMNVSTLELGDSALYLCASMVTDYNEQFFGPGTRLTVL.

This chain joins TRBV11-1 and TRBJ2-1, with a tentative D call TRBD1 (5 bases). There are 18 residues in the CDR3. Trimming cost V 3 bases and J 0 bases, with 18 bases left between them. Germline V gene sequence: CDR1 SGHAT, CDR2 FQDESV (reference sequence). CDR3 in amino acids: CASSFMLKQEVSYNEQFF. In DNA form, the CDR3 reads TGTGCCAGCAGCTTCATGTTAAAACAGGAAGTCTCCTACAATGAGCAGTTCTTC.

Of note for this clonotype: One junction end does not reproduce the germline sequence, and a read error may be involved. The chain carries TRBV23-1 and TRBJ2-3, with 11 bases identical to TRBD2. TRBV23-1 falls under the ORF class, with uncertain function. The length of the CDR3 is 12 residues. The CDR3 protein is CASSQSSGRCHF. The CDR3 DNA follows: TGCGCCAGCAGTCAGTCTAGCGGGAGGTGTCATTTT.

The chain joins TRBV6-1 to TRBJ2-3; D gene uncertain. The V gene lost 1 base and the J gene lost 8 bases, with 13 bases spanning the gap. Germline lookup yields CDR1 MNHNS and CDR2 SASEGT. This CDR3 region has 14 residues. The CDR3 sequence is CASSEGSVPLTQYF. Written as DNA, the CDR3 is TGTGCCAGCAGTGAAGGCTCGGTCCCTCTTACGCAGTATTTT.

The chain combines TRBV27 with TRBJ2-1; 11 bases are a match to TRBD2. The V gene's germline CDR1 is MNHEY and CDR2 SMNVEV (reference sequence). The J segment lost 10 bases and the V segment lost 6 bases, leaving 11 bases of the junction unmatched. CDR3 length equals 15 residues. CDR3 residues: CASSRGTSGKTEQFF. The CDR3 nucleotides are TGTGCCAGCAGCCGCGGGACTAGCGGTAAGACGGAGCAGTTCTTC.

J is TRBJ2-1 and V is TRBV18; perhaps D is TRBD1 or TRBD2 (6 bases each). This CDR3 region has 13 residues. Germline loops: CDR1 KGHSH, CDR2 LQKENI. V dropped 9 bases and J dropped 5 bases, with 14 bases sitting between them. CDR3 sequence: CASLTRGDNEQFF. The CDR3 coding sequence is TGTGCCAGTCTAACGAGGGGGGACAATGAGCAGTTCTTC.

This clonotype was found a few times. The rearrangement links TRBV21-1 to TRBJ2-7; no check of the table's D call, TRBD1, against the DNA was made. TRBV21-1 is described as a pseudogene. CDR3 length equals 15 residues. CDR3 sequence: CASSKGGTGPYEQYF. The CDR3 DNA follows: TGTGCCAGCAGCAAAGGGGGGACAGGGCCCTACGAGCAGTACTTC.

This clonotype was picked up many times. The V and J genes are TRBV29-1 and TRBJ2-2; TRBD2 matches at 7 bases. This CDR3 is 17 amino acids long. Germline CDR1 and CDR2: SQVTM and ANQGSEA. The J segment lost 3 bases and the V segment lost 0 bases, leaving 10 bases of the junction unmatched. The CDR3 DNA reads as TGCAGCGTTGAAGACCCTAGGCGGGAGTCGTACACCGGGGAGCTGTTTTTT. Its translation: CSVEDPRRESYTGELFF.

This clonotype has only a few counts. The V and J genes are TRBV3-1 and TRBJ2-1, with TRBD2 matching over 8 bases. The germline CDR1 and CDR2 sequences are LGHDT and YNNKEL (reference sequence). The CDR3 spans 16 residues. Losses at the gene ends were 1 base for V and 4 bases for J; bases not matched to a gene: 6. The CDR3 DNA reads as TGTGCCAGCAGCCAAGTGGGCGGGAGGCTTTACAATGAGCAGTTCTTC. Translation: CASSQVGGRLYNEQFF.